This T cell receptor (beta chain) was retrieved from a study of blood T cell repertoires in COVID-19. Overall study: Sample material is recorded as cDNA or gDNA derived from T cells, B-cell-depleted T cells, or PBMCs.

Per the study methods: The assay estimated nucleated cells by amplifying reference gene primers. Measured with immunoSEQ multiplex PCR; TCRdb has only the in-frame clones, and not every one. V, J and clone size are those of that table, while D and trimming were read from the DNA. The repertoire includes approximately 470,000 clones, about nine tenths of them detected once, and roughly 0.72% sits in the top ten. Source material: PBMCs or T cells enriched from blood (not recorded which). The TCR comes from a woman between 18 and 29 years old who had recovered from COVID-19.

Here the CDR3 reads CASSEGGGSGHF. In DNA form, the CDR3 reads TGTGCCAGCAGTGAAGGGGGGGGCTCAGGGCATTTT. The genes are TRBV6-1 and TRBJ1-5; D is perhaps TRBD1 (6 bases). The V gene lost 1 base and the J gene lost 15 bases, with 13 bases spanning the gap. Per the germline V gene, CDR1 is MNHNS and CDR2 is SASEGT. The CDR3 consists of 12 residues.